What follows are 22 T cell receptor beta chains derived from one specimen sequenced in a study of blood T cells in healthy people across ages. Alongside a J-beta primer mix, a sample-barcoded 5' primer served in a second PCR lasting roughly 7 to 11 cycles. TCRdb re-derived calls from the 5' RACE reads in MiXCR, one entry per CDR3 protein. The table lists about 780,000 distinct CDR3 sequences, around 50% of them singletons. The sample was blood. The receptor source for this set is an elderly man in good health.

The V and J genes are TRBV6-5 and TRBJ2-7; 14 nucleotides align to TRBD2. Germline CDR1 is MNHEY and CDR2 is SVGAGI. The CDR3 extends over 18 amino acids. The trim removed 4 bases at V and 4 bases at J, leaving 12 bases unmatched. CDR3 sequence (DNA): TGTGCCAGCAGTTGCGCGGGGACTAGCGGGAGAGAAGGATACGAGCAGTACTTC. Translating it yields CASSCAGTSGREGYEQYF.

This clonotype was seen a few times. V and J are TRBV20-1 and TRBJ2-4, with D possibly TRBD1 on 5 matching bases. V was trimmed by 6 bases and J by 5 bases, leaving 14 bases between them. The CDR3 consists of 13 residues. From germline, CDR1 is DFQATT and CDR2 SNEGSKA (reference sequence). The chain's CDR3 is CSAPRDVENIQYF. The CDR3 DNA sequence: TGCAGTGCCCCCAGGGATGTAGAAAACATTCAGTACTTC.

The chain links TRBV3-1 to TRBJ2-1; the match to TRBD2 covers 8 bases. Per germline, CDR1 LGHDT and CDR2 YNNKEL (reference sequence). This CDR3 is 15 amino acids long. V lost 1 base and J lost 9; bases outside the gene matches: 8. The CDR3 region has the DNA TGTGCCAGCAGCCAAGCGGGAGGGTGGTGGGGTGAGCAGTTCTTC. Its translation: CASSQAGGWWGEQFF.

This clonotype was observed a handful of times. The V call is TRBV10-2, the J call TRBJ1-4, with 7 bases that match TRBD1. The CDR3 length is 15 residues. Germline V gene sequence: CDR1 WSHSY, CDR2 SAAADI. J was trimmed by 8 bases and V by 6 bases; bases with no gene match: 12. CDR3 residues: CASRTGTDLLEKLFF. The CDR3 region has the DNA TGCGCCAGCAGGACCGGGACAGATCTTTTGGAAAAACTGTTTTTT.

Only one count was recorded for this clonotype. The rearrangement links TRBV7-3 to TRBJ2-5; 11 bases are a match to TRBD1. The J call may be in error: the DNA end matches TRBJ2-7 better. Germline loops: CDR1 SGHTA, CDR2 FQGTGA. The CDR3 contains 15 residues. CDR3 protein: CASSPPDRGPNEQYF. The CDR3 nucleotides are TGTGCCAGCAGCCCACCGGACAGGGGGCCTAACGAGCAGTACTTC.

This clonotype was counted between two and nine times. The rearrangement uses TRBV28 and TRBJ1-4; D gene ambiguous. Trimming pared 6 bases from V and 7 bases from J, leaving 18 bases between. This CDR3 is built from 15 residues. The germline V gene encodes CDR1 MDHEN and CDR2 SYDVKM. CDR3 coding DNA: TGTGCCAGCAGCCCACAGTGGTCGTCAGGTGAAAAACTGTTTTTT. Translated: CASSPQWSSGEKLFF.

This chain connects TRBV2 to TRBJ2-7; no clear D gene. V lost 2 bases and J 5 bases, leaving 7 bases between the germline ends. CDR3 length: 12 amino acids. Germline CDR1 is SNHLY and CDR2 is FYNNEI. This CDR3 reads CASSEWQNEQYF. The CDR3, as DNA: TGTGCCAGCAGTGAATGGCAGAACGAGCAGTACTTC.

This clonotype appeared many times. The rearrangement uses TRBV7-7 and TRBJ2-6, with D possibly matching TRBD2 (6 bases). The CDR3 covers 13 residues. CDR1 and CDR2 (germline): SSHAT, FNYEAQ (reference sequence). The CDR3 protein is CASGLGGANVLTF. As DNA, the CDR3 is TGTGCTAGCGGTCTTGGTGGGGCCAACGTCCTGACTTTC.

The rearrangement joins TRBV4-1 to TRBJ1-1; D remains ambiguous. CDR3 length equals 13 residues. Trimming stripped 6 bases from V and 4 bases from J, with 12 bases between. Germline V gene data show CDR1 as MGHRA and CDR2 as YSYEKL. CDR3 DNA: TGCGCCAGCAGTCCTCGGGTACCCACTGAAGCTTTCTTT. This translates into CASSPRVPTEAFF.

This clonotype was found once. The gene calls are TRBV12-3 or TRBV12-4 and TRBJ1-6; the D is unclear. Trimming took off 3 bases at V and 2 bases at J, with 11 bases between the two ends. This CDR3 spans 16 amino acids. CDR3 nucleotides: TGTGCCAGCAGTTTTAATTCGGCAGCCTATAATTCACCCCTCCACTTT. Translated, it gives CASSFNSAAYNSPLHF.

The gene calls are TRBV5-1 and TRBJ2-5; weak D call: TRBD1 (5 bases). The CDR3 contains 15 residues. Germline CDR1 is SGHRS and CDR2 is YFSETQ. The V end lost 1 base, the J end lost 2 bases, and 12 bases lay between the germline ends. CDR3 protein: CASSLLGAEQETQYF. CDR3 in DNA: TGCGCCAGCAGCTTGCTTGGGGCAGAGCAAGAGACCCAGTACTTC. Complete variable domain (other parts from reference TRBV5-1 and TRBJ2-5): KAGVTQTPRYLIKTRGQQVTLSCSPISGHRSVSWYQQTPGQGLQFLFEYFSETQRNKGNFPGRFSGRQFSNSRSEMNVSTLELGDSALYLCASSLLGAEQETQYFGPGTRLLVL.

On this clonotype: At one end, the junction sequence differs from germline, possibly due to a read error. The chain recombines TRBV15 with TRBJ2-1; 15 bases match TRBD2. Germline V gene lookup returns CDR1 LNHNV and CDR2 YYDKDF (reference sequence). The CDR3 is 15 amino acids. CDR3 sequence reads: CAASRGTSGRNEQFF. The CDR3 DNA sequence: TGTGCCGCCAGCAGAGGGACTAGCGGGAGGAATGAGCAGTTCTTC. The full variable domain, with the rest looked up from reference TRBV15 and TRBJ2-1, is DAMVIQNPRYQVTQFGKPVTLSCSQTLNHNVMYWYQQKSSQAPKLLFHYYDKDFNNEADTPDNFQSRRPNTSFCFLDIRSPGLGDTAMYLCAASRGTSGRNEQFFGPGTRLTVL.

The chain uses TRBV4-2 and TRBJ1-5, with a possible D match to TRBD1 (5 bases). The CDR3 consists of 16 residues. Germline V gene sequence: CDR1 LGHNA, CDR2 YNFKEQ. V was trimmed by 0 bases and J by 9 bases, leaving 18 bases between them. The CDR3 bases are TGTGCCAGCAGCCAAGATGGGCAGGGAGGGTTGAGGCCCCAGCATTTT. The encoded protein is CASSQDGQGGLRPQHF.

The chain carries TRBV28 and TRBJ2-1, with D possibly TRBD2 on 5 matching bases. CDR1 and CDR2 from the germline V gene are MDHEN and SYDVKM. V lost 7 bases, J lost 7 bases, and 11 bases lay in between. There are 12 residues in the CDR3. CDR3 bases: TGTGCCAGCAAGAGGGCGTTGAATGAGCAGTTCTTC. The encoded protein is CASKRALNEQFF.

CDR3 nucleotides: TGCGCCAGCAGTGGGGGACTAGCGGGTGGCTACGAGCAGTACTTC. Amino acid sequence: CASSGGLAGGYEQYF. The chain uses TRBV10-1 and TRBJ2-5, with TRBD2 identical over 12 bases. TRBJ2-7 explains the end of the DNA better; the J call may be wrong. Germline V gives CDR1 WNHNN, CDR2 SYGVQD (reference sequence). The CDR3 has 15 amino acids.

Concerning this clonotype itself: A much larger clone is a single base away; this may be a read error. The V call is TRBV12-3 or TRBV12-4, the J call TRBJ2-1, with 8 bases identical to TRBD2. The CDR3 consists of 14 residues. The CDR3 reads CAGRPGLDSLEQFF. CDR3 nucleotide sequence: TGTGCCGGCAGACCGGGACTAGATTCACTGGAGCAGTTCTTC.

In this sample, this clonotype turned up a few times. CDR3 amino acids: CASSHGGRSTDTQYF. CDR3 nucleotides: TGTGCCAGCAGCCACGGCGGTAGGAGCACAGATACGCAGTATTTT. The V call is TRBV3-1, the J call TRBJ2-3; the D is unclear. The CDR3 contains 15 residues. V was trimmed by 3 bases and J by 0 bases, leaving 10 bases between them. Germline CDR1 reads LGHDT; CDR2 reads YNNKEL (reference sequence).

Here the CDR3 reads CASSEVGGRGETQYF. The CDR3 DNA reads as TGTGCCAGCAGTGAAGTCGGGGGTCGTGGGGAGACCCAGTACTTC. The rearrangement links TRBV2 to TRBJ2-4; D is possibly TRBD2 (6 bases). Gene TRBJ2-5 matches the end of the DNA better, so the J call may be wrong. Per the germline V gene, CDR1 is SNHLY and CDR2 is FYNNEI. This CDR3 spans 15 amino acids.

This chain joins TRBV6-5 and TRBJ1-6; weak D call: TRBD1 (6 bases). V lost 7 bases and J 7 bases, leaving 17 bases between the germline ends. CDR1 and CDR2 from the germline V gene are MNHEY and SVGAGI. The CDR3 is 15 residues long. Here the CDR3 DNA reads TGTGCCAGCACCCGGGGAGGCAGGGGAAATTCACCCCTCCACTTT. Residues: CASTRGGRGNSPLHF.

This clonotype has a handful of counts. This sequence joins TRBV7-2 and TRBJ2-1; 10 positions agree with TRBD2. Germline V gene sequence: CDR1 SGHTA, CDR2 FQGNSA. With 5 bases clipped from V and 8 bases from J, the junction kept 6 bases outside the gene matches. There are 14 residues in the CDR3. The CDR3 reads CASSQGLARDEQFF. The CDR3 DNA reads TGTGCCAGCAGCCAGGGACTAGCGAGGGATGAGCAGTTCTTC.

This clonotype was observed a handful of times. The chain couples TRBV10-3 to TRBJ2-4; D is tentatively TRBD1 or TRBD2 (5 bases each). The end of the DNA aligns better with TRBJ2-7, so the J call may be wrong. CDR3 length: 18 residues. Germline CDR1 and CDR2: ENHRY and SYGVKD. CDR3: CAISVGPPTRGGSYEQYF. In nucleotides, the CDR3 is TGTGCCATCAGCGTGGGGCCCCCTACTAGAGGTGGGTCCTACGAGCAGTACTTC.

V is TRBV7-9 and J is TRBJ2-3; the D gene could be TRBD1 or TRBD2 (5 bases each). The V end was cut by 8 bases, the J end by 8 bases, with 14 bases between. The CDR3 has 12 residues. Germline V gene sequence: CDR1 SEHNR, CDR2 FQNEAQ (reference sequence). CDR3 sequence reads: CASARTGTTQYF. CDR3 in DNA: TGTGCCAGCGCCCGTACCGGGACTACGCAGTATTTT.